The 24 T cell receptor beta chains listed next were all sequenced from one sample in a study of OX40 agonist ivuxolimab in advanced cancers. Receptor amplification or capture employed the immunoSEQ multiplex PCR assay. The clones in this table, taken by TCRdb from immuneACCESS, are in-frame only. Not every clone is retained; where verified, under half of the shortfall comes from an unresolved V gene, and the cause of the rest is unknown. The sample data list around 59,000 clones, and 80% to 90% of these were observed just once. The ten largest clones capture around an eighth of the sample. Here the sequenced sample was CD4+ or CD8+ T cells sorted from blood, taken in a trial of the OX40 agonist ivuxolimab. Receptors originate from an adult with an advanced solid tumor such as melanoma, head and neck, liver or kidney cancer.

This chain connects TRBV5-1 to TRBJ2-7; TRBD1 aligns across 9 bases. Germline CDR1 reads SGHRS; CDR2 reads YFSETQ. Trimming removed 1 base from V and 6 bases from J; junction bases left unmatched: 2. This CDR3 contains 13 residues. CDR3 residues: CASSLTGGREQYV. The CDR3 nucleotides are TGCGCCAGCAGCTTGACAGGGGGCCGCGAGCAGTACGTC.

The chain uses TRBV5-4 and TRBJ2-7, with D perhaps TRBD1 or TRBD2 (5 bases each). V was clipped by 1 base and J by 4 bases, with 15 bases between them. CDR1 SGHNT and CDR2 YYREEE come from the germline V gene (reference sequence). The CDR3 loop spans 15 amino acids. The CDR3 DNA is TGTGCCAGCAGCTTGCCCTGGGGCGGGTGGTACGAGCAGTACGTC. Its translation: CASSLPWGGWYEQYV.

The gene calls are TRBV14 and TRBJ2-1, with D unresolved. The CDR3 consists of 15 residues. Looked up from germline, CDR1 is SGHDN and CDR2 is FVKESK. With 2 bases removed from V and 4 bases from J, the gap between germline ends came to 12 bases. CDR3 region: CASSQIRVSYNEQFF. CDR3 nucleotides: TGTGCCAGCAGCCAAATCCGTGTGTCTTACAATGAGCAGTTCTTC.

V and J are TRBV7-9 and TRBJ1-1; D call uncertain. CDR1 is SEHNR, CDR2 FQNEAQ, per germline (reference sequence). The CDR3 is made up of 15 amino acids. Trimming removed 2 bases from V and 1 base from J, with 11 bases in between. The CDR3 nucleotides are TGTGCCAGCAGCTTAAACAGTGTGAGGAACACTGAAGCTTTCTTT. It is translated as CASSLNSVRNTEAFF. The full variable domain, completed using reference TRBV7-9 and TRBJ1-1, is DTGVSQNPRHKITKRGQNVTFRCDPISEHNRLYWYRQTLGQGPEFLTYFQNEAQLEKSRLLSDRFSAERPKGSFSTLEIQRTEQGDSAMYLCASSLNSVRNTEAFFGQGTRLTVV.

The J gene is TRBJ2-7, the V gene TRBV18; 8 nucleotides align to TRBD1. The length of the CDR3 is 14 residues. V was clipped by 6 bases and J by 7 bases; unmatched bases: 11. The germline gives CDR1 KGHSH, CDR2 LQKENI. For the CDR3, the DNA is TGTGCCAGCTCGCTCGGACAGGGTTTGGGAGAGCAGTACGTC. Translating it yields CASSLGQGLGEQYV.

The chain joins TRBV4-2 to TRBJ2-1; D is possibly TRBD2 (6 bases). The CDR3 totals 19 residues. The ends were cut back, 0 bases at V and 8 bases at J, with 26 bases in the middle. Germline CDR1 and CDR2: LGHNA and YNFKEQ. CDR3 in DNA: TGTGCCAGCAGCCAAGAAATCCCTCCGGAAGGGCTAGCTAGCGATGAGCAGTTCTTC. Encoded protein: CASSQEIPPEGLASDEQFF.

The chain has TRBV28 and TRBJ1-4; TRBD1 agrees at 7 bases. Germline CDR1 is MDHEN and CDR2 is SYDVKM. The CDR3 length is 15 residues. Trimming cost V 6 bases and J 6 bases; bases outside gene matches: 10. Here the CDR3 reads CASSLYRGKDEKLFF. CDR3 sequence (DNA): TGTGCCAGCAGCCTCTACAGGGGAAAGGATGAAAAACTGTTTTTT.

V usage is TRBV18 and J usage is TRBJ2-1; D gene uncertain. Germline V lookup: CDR1 KGHSH, CDR2 LQKENI. This CDR3 comprises 12 residues. V lost 3 bases to trimming and J lost 6 bases, with 6 bases between them. The CDR3 sequence: CASSPGANEQFF. In nucleotides, the CDR3 is TGTGCCAGCTCACCTGGCGCCAATGAGCAGTTCTTC.

This rearrangement joins TRBV19 to TRBJ1-1; D unclear. Deletions cut 6 bases from V and 8 bases from J, with 19 bases between. The CDR3 consists of 14 residues. Per the germline V gene, CDR1 is LNHDA and CDR2 is SQIVND (reference sequence). CDR3 sequence reads: CASRDLLALGEAFF. The DNA of the CDR3 is TGTGCCAGTAGAGATCTTTTGGCTCTAGGAGAAGCTTTCTTT.

This chain connects TRBV27 to TRBJ2-6; tentative D call: TRBD1 (6 bases). The germline gives CDR1 MNHEY, CDR2 SMNVEV (reference sequence). The V gene lost 4 bases and the J gene lost 3 bases, with 19 bases spanning the gap. The CDR3 spans 18 residues. DNA for the CDR3: TGTGCCAGCAGTTCCCTCGGGACACACGCCTATGGGGCCAACGTCCTGACTTTC. Encoded protein: CASSSLGTHAYGANVLTF.

This clone was seen more than once but under ten times. This rearrangement joins TRBV11-1 to TRBJ2-1, with 8 bases matching TRBD2. Germline-derived CDR1 and CDR2 are SGHAT and FQDESV (reference sequence). V lost 4 bases to trimming and J lost 2 bases; unmatched junction nucleotides: 13. CDR3 length equals 18 residues. The CDR3 DNA reads as TGTGCCAGCAGCTCTGGACTAGCCGAGGCAGCAACCTACAATGAGCAGTTCTTC. Encoded protein: CASSSGLAEAATYNEQFF.

J is TRBJ1-2 and V is TRBV4-1; D gene ambiguous. Germline lookup yields CDR1 MGHRA and CDR2 YSYEKL. This CDR3 has 14 amino acids. The ends were cut back, 0 bases at V and 5 bases at J, with 10 bases in the middle. The CDR3 spells CASSQDGGVYGYTF. The CDR3 DNA sequence: TGCGCCAGCAGCCAAGATGGCGGGGTTTATGGCTACACCTTC.

The chain uses TRBV28 and TRBJ2-3; 8 nucleotides agree with TRBD1. The germline V gene has CDR1 MDHEN and CDR2 SYDVKM. J was trimmed by 6 bases and V by 5 bases; bases with no gene match: 10. This CDR3 has 15 amino acids. Here the CDR3 DNA reads TGTGCCAGCAGTCCGAGCAGGACAGGGTCCGATACGCAGTATTTT. Its translation: CASSPSRTGSDTQYF. The variable domain in full, completed from reference TRBV28 and TRBJ2-3, reads DVKVTQSSRYLVKRTGEKVFLECVQDMDHENMFWYRQDPGLGLRLIYFSYDVKMKEKGDIPEGYSVSREKKERFSLILESASTNQTSMYLCASSPSRTGSDTQYFGPGTRLTVL.

The chain uses TRBV9 and TRBJ1-4, with a tentative D call TRBD1 (5 bases). There are 12 residues in the CDR3. V lost 4 bases to trimming and J lost 8 bases, with 9 bases between them. The germline CDR1 and CDR2 sequences are SGDLS and YYNGEE. The CDR3 loop is CASSPEGEKLFF. CDR3 in DNA: TGTGCCAGCAGCCCAGAGGGGGAAAAACTGTTTTTT.

The V gene is TRBV28, the J gene TRBJ2-1; TRBD2 matches 10 bases. This CDR3 comprises 14 residues. V gave up 6 bases and J gave up 5 bases; unmatched junction bases: 4. Looked up from germline, CDR1 is MDHEN and CDR2 is SYDVKM. The CDR3 here is CASRPLAGHNEQFF. DNA of the CDR3: TGTGCCAGCAGGCCACTAGCGGGACACAATGAGCAGTTCTTC. The whole variable domain, filled in from reference TRBV28 and TRBJ2-1, reads DVKVTQSSRYLVKRTGEKVFLECVQDMDHENMFWYRQDPGLGLRLIYFSYDVKMKEKGDIPEGYSVSREKKERFSLILESASTNQTSMYLCASRPLAGHNEQFFGPGTRLTVL.

The rearrangement links TRBV2 to TRBJ2-1; perhaps TRBD1 as D (6 bases). V was cut by 6 bases and J by 2 bases, with 11 bases left in between. The CDR3 has 14 amino acids. CDR1 and CDR2 (germline): SNHLY, FYNNEI. CDR3 bases: TGTGCCAGCAGAGAGTGGGGGCCCTACAATGAGCAGTTCTTC. Translating it yields CASREWGPYNEQFF.

The CDR3 DNA follows: TGTGCCAGCAGCACCCACAGCTCTCAAAACTATGGCTACACCTTC. It yields the protein CASSTHSSQNYGYTF. This rearrangement joins TRBV9 to TRBJ1-2, with D unresolved. The CDR3 has 15 amino acids. The V gene's germline CDR1 is SGDLS and CDR2 YYNGEE. With 4 bases removed from V and 2 bases from J, the gap between germline ends came to 15 bases.

The chain links TRBV7-6 to TRBJ1-5; D gene unclear. Trimming shortened V by 5 bases and J by 2 bases, and 10 bases separated the two germline ends. This CDR3 contains 14 residues. Germline values: CDR1 SGHVS, CDR2 FNYEAQ. The CDR3 spells CASSQTMGNQPQHF. The CDR3 nucleotides read TGTGCCAGCAGCCAAACAATGGGCAATCAGCCCCAGCATTTT. The full variable domain, its missing parts supplied by reference TRBV7-6 and TRBJ1-5, is GAGVSQSPRYKVTKRGQDVALRCDPISGHVSLYWYRQALGQGPEFLTYFNYEAQQDKSGLPNDRFSAERPEGSISTLTIQRTEQRDSAMYRCASSQTMGNQPQHFGDGTRLSIL.

V gene TRBV2 combines with J gene TRBJ2-2; D uncertain. The V end lost 6 bases, the J end lost 6 bases, and 8 bases lay between the germline ends. This CDR3 region has 12 residues. CDR1 SNHLY and CDR2 FYNNEI come from the germline V gene. This CDR3 reads CASSDGAGELFF. CDR3 coding DNA: TGTGCCAGCAGCGATGGGGCCGGGGAGCTGTTTTTT.

The chain uses TRBV28 and TRBJ2-7, with D possibly being TRBD2 (5 bases). Per the germline V gene, CDR1 is MDHEN and CDR2 is SYDVKM. The V and J ends lost 7 bases and 3 bases respectively, with 19 bases between them. This CDR3 is built from 15 residues. In DNA, the CDR3 is TGTGCCAGCACTACGGGATTCTCAATCCACTACGAGCAGTACTTC. It is translated as CASTTGFSIHYEQYF.

The rearrangement links TRBV6-6 to TRBJ1-1; D possibly corresponds to TRBD1 (6 bases). The V gene's germline CDR1 is MNHNY and CDR2 SVGAGI (reference sequence). V shed 6 bases and J shed 1 base, with 15 bases lying between them. This CDR3 is 15 amino acids long. The CDR3 coding sequence is TGTGCCAGCAGACCCTTAGGACAGACGAACACTGAAGCTTTCTTT. This codes for CASRPLGQTNTEAFF.

This clone was seen only once. The chain uses TRBV19 and TRBJ2-2, with 8 bases fitting TRBD2. CDR3 size: 17 residues. Germline CDR1 LNHDA, CDR2 SQIVND (reference sequence). V lost 1 base to trimming and J lost 6 bases; unmatched junction nucleotides: 10. The CDR3 nucleotides are TGTGCCAGTAGTATAGTTCCCCGGGCCGGGAGGGCCGGGGAGCTGTTTTTT. Protein product: CASSIVPRAGRAGELFF. Full variable domain (outside the CDR3, taken from reference TRBV19 and TRBJ2-2): DGGITQSPKYLFRKEGQNVTLSCEQNLNHDAMYWYRQDPGQGLRLIYYSQIVNDFQKGDIAEGYSVSREKKESFPLTVTSAQKNPTAFYLCASSIVPRAGRAGELFFGEGSRLTVL.

The chain has TRBV11-2 and TRBJ2-1; 9 bases are shared with TRBD1. Germline V gene data show CDR1 as SGHAT and CDR2 as FQNNGV. The V and J ends lost 3 bases and 6 bases, in that order; junction bases with no gene match: 6. This CDR3 has 15 amino acids. The CDR3 sequence: CASSFGQGSLNEQFF. The CDR3 bases are TGTGCCAGCAGCTTTGGACAGGGGTCCCTCAATGAGCAGTTCTTC. Variable domain in full (rest from reference TRBV11-2 and TRBJ2-1): EAGVAQSPRYKIIEKRQSVAFWCNPISGHATLYWYQQILGQGPKLLIQFQNNGVVDDSQLPKDRFSAERLKGVDSTLKIQPAKLEDSAVYLCASSFGQGSLNEQFFGPGTRLTVL.

The rearrangement links TRBV6-1 to TRBJ2-1; D gene unclear. This CDR3 has 17 amino acids. The V gene's germline CDR1 is MNHNS and CDR2 SASEGT. V was clipped by 3 bases and J by 7 bases, with 22 bases between them. CDR3 bases: TGTGCCAGCAGTGACCGGGTCGAGACCCCTGGCCGGAATGAGCAGTTCTTC. Residues: CASSDRVETPGRNEQFF.